This entry features one T cell receptor (beta chain) sequence. Its cognate antigen is unknown. Germline trimming cut 1 base from V and 2 bases from J; bases unmatched to any gene: 2. CDR3 length: 15 amino acids. Germline CDR1 and CDR2: LGHDT and YNNKEL (reference sequence). TCRdb's copy holds only in-frame clones and misses some; the assay was immunoSEQ multiplex PCR. The data hold about 54,000 clones, with roughly 87% observed a single time. This sample is drawn from a study of T cell responses to AZD1222 COVID-19 vaccine. Turning to the study itself: Second-dose recipients at about 4 or about 12 weeks were treated as one pooled group. Regarding the study as a whole: Increases in Spike-specific TCR breadth and depth were seen after two AZD1222 doses. Among the donors, most were white British and more were female, and clonal diversity was possibly underestimated. Spike was spanned by vaccine-associated CD4 TCRs, with dominance at 160-218 and 743-854.

The gene calls are TRBV3-1 (or the pseudogene TRBV3-2) and TRBJ2-5; 9 bases map to TRBD2. The sequencing used peripheral blood, collected on day 0 of AZD1222 vaccination. This TCR came from an adult in good health. The CDR3 region is CASSQAAGGQETQYF. CDR3 DNA sequence: TGTGCCAGCAGCCAAGCTGCGGGGGGGCAAGAGACCCAGTACTTC.